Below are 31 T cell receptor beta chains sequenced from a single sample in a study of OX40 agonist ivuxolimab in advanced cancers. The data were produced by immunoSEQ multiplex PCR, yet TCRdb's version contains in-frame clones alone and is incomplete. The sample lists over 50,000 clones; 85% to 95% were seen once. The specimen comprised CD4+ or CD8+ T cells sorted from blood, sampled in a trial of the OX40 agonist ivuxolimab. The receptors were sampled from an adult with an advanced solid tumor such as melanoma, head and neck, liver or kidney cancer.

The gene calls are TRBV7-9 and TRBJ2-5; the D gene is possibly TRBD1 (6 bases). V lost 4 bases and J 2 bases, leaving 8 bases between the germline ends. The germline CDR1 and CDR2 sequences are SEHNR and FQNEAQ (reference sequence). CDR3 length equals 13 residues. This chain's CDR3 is CASSWTAQETQYF. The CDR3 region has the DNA TGTGCCAGCAGCTGGACAGCACAAGAGACCCAGTACTTC.

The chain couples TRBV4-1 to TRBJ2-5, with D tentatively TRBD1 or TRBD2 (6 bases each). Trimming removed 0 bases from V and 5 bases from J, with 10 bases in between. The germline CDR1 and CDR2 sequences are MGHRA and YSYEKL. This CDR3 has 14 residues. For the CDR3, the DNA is TGCGCCAGCAGCCAAGAAGGGGGGTGGGAGACCCAGTACTTC. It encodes CASSQEGGWETQYF.

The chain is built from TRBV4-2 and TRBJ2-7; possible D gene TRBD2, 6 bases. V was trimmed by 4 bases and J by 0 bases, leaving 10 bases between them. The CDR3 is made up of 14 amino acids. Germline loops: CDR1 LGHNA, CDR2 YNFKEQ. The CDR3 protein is CASSPGGTSYEQYF. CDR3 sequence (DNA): TGTGCCAGCAGCCCGGGCGGGACCTCCTACGAGCAGTACTTC.

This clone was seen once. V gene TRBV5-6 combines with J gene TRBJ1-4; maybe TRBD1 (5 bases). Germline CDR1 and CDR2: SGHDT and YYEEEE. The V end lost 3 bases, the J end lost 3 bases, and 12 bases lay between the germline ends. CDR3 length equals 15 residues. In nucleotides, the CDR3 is TGTGCCAGCAGCTCGGGACGGATTCCTAATGAAAAACTGTTTTTT. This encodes CASSSGRIPNEKLFF.

The CDR3 DNA reads as TGTGCCACCAGCAGTACTAAGTACAGGGGCGGGGAGACCCAGTACTTC. Translating gives CATSSTKYRGGETQYF. The chain is built from TRBV15 and TRBJ2-5; TRBD1 matches at 7 bases. The CDR3 length is 16 residues. The germline CDR1 and CDR2 sequences are LNHNV and YYDKDF (reference sequence). Trimming cost V 3 bases and J 5 bases; bases outside gene matches: 12. Based on the CDR3 plus reference TRBV15 and TRBJ2-5, the full variable domain is DAMVIQNPRYQVTQFGKPVTLSCSQTLNHNVMYWYQQKSSQAPKLLFHYYDKDFNNEADTPDNFQSRRPNTSFCFLDIRSPGLGDTAMYLCATSSTKYRGGETQYFGPGTRLLVL.

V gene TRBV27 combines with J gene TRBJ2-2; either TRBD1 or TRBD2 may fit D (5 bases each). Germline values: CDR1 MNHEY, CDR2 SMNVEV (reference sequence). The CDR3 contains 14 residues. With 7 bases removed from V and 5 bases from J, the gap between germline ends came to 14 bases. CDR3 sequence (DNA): TGTGCCAGCATCGGCAGGGACGGAACCGGGGAGCTGTTTTTT. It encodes CASIGRDGTGELFF.

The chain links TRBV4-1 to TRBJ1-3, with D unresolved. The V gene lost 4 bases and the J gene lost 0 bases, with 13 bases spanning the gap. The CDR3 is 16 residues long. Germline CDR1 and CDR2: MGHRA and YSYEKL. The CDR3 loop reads CASSRSLKYSGNTIYF. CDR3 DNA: TGCGCCAGCAGCCGGTCGTTGAAATACTCTGGAAACACCATATATTTT.

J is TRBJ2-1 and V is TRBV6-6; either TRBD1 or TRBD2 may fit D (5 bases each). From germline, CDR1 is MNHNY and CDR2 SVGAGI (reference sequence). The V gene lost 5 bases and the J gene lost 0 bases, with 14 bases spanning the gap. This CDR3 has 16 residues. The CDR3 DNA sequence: TGTGCCAGCAGTAAGGGGAGCGGACCCTCCTACAATGAGCAGTTCTTC. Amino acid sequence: CASSKGSGPSYNEQFF.

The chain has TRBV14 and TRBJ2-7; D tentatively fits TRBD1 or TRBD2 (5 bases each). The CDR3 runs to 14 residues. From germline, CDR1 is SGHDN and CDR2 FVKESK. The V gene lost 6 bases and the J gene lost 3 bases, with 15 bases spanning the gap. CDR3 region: CASSGVGPIYEQYF. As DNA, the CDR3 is TGTGCCAGCAGTGGGGTGGGACCCATCTACGAGCAGTACTTC.

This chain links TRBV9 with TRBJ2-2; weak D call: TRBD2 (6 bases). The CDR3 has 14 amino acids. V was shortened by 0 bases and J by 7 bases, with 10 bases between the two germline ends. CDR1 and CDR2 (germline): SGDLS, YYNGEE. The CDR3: CASSVDAGNGELFF. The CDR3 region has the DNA TGTGCCAGCAGCGTAGACGCGGGGAACGGGGAGCTGTTTTTT.

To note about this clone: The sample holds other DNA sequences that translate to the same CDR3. CDR3 nucleotides: TGTGCCAGCTCACCCGGAGGCTACGAGCAGTACTTC. Translation gives CASSPGGYEQYF. The genes are TRBV18 and TRBJ2-7; tentative D call: TRBD2 (5 bases). The germline gives CDR1 KGHSH, CDR2 LQKENI. The CDR3 is 12 amino acids. The V end lost 3 bases, the J end lost 3 bases, and 6 bases lay between the germline ends.

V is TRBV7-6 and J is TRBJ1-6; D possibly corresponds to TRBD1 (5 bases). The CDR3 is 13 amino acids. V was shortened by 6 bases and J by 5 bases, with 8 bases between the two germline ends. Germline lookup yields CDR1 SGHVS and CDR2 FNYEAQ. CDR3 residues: CASREGHNSPLHF. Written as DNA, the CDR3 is TGTGCCAGCAGAGAGGGGCATAATTCACCCCTCCACTTT.

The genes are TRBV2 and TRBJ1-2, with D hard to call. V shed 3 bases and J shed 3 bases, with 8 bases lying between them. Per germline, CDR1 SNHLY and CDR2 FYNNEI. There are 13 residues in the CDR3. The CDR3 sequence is CASSDGVYYGYTF. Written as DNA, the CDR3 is TGTGCCAGCAGTGACGGGGTGTACTATGGCTACACCTTC.

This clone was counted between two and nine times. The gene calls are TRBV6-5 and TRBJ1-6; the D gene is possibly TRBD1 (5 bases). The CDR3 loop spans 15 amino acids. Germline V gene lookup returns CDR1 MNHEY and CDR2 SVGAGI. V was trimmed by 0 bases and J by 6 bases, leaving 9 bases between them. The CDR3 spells CASSYSRQSNSPLHF. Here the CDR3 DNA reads TGTGCCAGCAGTTACTCGAGACAGTCTAATTCACCCCTCCACTTT.

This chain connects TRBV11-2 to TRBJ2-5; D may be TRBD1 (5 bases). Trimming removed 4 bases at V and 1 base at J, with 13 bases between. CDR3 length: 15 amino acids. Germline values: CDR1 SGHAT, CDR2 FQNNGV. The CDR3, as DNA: TGTGCCAGCAGCTACCTAGACAGTTCCCAAGAGACCCAGTACTTC. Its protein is CASSYLDSSQETQYF. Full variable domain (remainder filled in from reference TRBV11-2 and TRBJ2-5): EAGVAQSPRYKIIEKRQSVAFWCNPISGHATLYWYQQILGQGPKLLIQFQNNGVVDDSQLPKDRFSAERLKGVDSTLKIQPAKLEDSAVYLCASSYLDSSQETQYFGPGTRLLVL.

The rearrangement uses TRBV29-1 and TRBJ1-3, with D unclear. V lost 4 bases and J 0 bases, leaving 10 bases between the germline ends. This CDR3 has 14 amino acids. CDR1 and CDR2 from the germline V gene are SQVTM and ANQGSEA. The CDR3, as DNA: TGCAGCGTTGCCCAGCGGGACTCTGGAAACACCATATATTTT. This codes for CSVAQRDSGNTIYF.

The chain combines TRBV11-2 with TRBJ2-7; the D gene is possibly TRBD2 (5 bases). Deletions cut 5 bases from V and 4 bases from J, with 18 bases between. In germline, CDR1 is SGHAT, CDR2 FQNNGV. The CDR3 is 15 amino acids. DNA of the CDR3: TGTGCCAGCAGCCCAGAGGGCGCCGCTACATACGAGCAGTACTTC. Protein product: CASSPEGAATYEQYF.

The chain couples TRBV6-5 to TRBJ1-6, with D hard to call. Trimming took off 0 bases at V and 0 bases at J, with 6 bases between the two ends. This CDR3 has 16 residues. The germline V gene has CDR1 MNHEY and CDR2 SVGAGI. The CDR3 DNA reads TGTGCCAGCAGTTACTCGGGCGGCTCCTATAATTCACCCCTCCACTTT. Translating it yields CASSYSGGSYNSPLHF.

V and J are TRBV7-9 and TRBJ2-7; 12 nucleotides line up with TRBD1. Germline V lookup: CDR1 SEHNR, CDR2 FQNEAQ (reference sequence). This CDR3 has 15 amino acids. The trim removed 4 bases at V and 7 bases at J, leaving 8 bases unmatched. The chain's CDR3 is CASSSVGTGGGEQYF. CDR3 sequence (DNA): TGTGCCAGCAGCTCTGTCGGGACAGGGGGCGGAGAGCAGTACTTC.

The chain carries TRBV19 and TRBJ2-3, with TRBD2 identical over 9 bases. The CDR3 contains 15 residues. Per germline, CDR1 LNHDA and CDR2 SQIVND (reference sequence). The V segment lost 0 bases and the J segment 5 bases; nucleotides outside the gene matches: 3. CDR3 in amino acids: CASSIEQREVDTQYF. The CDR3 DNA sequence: TGTGCCAGTAGTATAGAGCAGCGGGAGGTAGATACGCAGTATTTT.

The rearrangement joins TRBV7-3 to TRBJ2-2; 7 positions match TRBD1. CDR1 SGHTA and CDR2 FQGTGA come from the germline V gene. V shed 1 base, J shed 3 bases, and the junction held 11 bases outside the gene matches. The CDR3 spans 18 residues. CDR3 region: CASSLKVGGESDTGELFF. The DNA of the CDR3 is TGTGCCAGCAGCTTAAAGGTAGGGGGCGAGTCGGACACCGGGGAGCTGTTTTTT.

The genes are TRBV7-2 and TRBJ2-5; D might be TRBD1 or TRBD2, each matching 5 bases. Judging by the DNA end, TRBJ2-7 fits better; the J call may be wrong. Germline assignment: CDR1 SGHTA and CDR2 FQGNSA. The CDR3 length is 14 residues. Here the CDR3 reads CASSTRDGYYEQYF. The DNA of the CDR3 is TGTGCCAGCAGCACAAGGGACGGGTACTACGAGCAGTACTTC.

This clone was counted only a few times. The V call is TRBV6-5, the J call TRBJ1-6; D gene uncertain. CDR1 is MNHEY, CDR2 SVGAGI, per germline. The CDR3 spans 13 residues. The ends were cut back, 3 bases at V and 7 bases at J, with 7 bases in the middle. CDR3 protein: CASSYGVNSPLHF. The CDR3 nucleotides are TGTGCCAGCAGTTATGGGGTCAATTCACCCCTCCACTTT.

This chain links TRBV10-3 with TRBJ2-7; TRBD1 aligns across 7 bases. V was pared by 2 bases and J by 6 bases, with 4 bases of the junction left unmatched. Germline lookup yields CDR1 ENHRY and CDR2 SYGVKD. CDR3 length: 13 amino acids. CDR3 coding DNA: TGTGCCATCAGTGAGACGACAGGGCTCGAGCAGTACTTC. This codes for CAISETTGLEQYF.

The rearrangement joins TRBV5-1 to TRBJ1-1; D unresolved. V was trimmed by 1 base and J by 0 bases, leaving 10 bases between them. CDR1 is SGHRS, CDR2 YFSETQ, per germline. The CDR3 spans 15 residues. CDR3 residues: CASSLSGEMNTEAFF. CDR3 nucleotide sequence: TGCGCCAGCAGCTTGAGTGGGGAAATGAACACTGAAGCTTTCTTT.

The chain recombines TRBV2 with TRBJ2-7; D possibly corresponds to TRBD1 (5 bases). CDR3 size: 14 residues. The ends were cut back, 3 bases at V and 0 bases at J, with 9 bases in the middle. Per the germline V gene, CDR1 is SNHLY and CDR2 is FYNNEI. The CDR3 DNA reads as TGTGCCAGCAGTGAGGGGCGGAACTCCTACGAGCAGTACTTC. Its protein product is CASSEGRNSYEQYF. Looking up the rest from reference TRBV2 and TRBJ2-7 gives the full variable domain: EPEVTQTPSHQVTQMGQEVILRCVPISNHLYFYWYRQILGQKVEFLVSFYNNEISEKSEIFDDQFSVERPDGSNFTLKIRSTKLEDSAMYFCASSEGRNSYEQYFGPGTRLTVT.

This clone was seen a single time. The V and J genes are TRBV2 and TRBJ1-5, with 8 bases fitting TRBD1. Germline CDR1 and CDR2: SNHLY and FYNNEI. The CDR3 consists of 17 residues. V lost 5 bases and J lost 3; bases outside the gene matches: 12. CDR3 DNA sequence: TGTGCCAGCAGTCTGGACAGGGTCGGTCATGACAATCAGCCCCAGCATTTT. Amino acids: CASSLDRVGHDNQPQHF.

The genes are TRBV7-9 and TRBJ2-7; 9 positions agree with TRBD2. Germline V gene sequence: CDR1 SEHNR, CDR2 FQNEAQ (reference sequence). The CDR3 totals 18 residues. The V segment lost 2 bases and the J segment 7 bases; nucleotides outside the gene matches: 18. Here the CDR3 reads CASSLLLIAGAPSREQYF. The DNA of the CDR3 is TGTGCCAGCAGCTTACTTTTAATAGCGGGAGCTCCCTCGAGAGAGCAGTACTTC.

The CDR3 coding sequence is TGTGCCAGCAGGGGGATTCTAACGAACACCGGGGAGCTGTTTTTT. This gives the protein CASRGILTNTGELFF. The chain uses TRBV27 and TRBJ2-2; unclear D gene. There are 15 residues in the CDR3. Germline CDR1 MNHEY, CDR2 SMNVEV (reference sequence). Trimming took off 6 bases at V and 0 bases at J, with 11 bases between the two ends.

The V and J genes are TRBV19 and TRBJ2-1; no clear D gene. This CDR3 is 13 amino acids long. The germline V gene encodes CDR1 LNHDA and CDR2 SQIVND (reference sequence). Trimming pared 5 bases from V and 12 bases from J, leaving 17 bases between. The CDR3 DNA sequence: TGTGCCAGTAGTGAAGTAGGACGGTTAAGGCAGTTCTTC. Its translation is CASSEVGRLRQFF.

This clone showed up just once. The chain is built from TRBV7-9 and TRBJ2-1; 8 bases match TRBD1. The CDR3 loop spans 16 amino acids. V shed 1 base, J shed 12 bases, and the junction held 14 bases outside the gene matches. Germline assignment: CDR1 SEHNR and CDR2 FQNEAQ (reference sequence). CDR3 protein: CASSLDRTGRPAWQFF. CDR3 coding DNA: TGTGCCAGCAGCTTAGACCGGACAGGGAGGCCAGCATGGCAGTTCTTC.